These T cell receptor beta chains were read from a single sample in a study of CD8+CD57+ T cells in acquired aplastic anemia. MiXCR, applied by TCRdb to the reads, yields one record per CDR3 protein. The repertoire holds just over 400,000 distinct CDR3 sequences, with roughly 68% as singletons. Sequenced input: sorted CD4+, CD8+, or CD8+CD57+ T cells (not recorded which) from PBMCs. The receptors come from a human donor in good health, serving as a control. Each CDR3 is given with its conserved first and last residue. Each record gives: J gene, V gene, CDR3 protein.

TRBJ2-1 TRBV7-2 CASRVNGGRF
TRBJ2-2 TRBV7-3 CASSLELQNNAELFF
TRBJ1-5 TRBV7-2 CASSMTGGNQPQHF
TRBJ1-2 TRBV15 CATRPGRQHYGYTF
TRBJ1-5 TRBV29-1 CSVVPEGGNKHQHF
TRBJ1-2 TRBV30 CAWSRQSVGYTF
TRBJ2-7 TRBV6-2/TRBV6-3 CASAGGQGLEQYF
TRBJ1-1 TRBV29-1 CSVELGRGWWIEAFF
TRBJ2-6 TRBV4-2 CASSQDSGSSGANVPTF
TRBJ1-1 TRBV7-2 CASSIGPGENTEAFF
TRBJ1-1 TRBV10-2 CAINTRDRNTEAFF
TRBJ1-5 TRBV7-2 CASSSQTGGQPQHF
TRBJ1-5 TRBV5-6 CASSFFTGGNQPQHF
TRBJ2-5 TRBV12-5 CASGLLRGETQYF
TRBJ1-2 TRBV12-3/TRBV12-4 CASRTGPNYGYTF
TRBJ2-1 TRBV5-1 CASSLRTTGTNEQFF
TRBJ1-5 TRBV7-2 CASSVSEGSGQPQHF
TRBJ2-7 TRBV5-1 CASSLAGKGTFEQYF
TRBJ2-5 TRBV5-8 CASSQAGTGGQETQYF
TRBJ1-1 TRBV7-2 CASSITGLEAFF
TRBJ2-7 TRBV7-3 CATSNRAYAEYF
TRBJ1-2 TRBV7-8 CASSFQGQGADGYTF
TRBJ2-3 TRBV2 CASSEDGNYGYTFGSGSRDTQYF
TRBJ1-6 TRBV3-1 CASTTGGNLAPLHF
TRBJ2-1 TRBV19 CASSTLGLAGGSSYNEQFF
TRBJ1-2 TRBV5-8 CASSLARGSNYGYTF
TRBJ1-1 TRBV5-1 CASSLGKTTEAFF
TRBJ2-3 TRBV7-2 CASSPGLAGGLGDTQYF
TRBJ1-2 TRBV2 CASSSTLVYGYTF
TRBJ2-5 TRBV7-9 CASSSGGGKERTQYF
TRBJ2-5 TRBV11-2 CASSQAVRETQYF
TRBJ2-2 TRBV5-1 CASSPFPGLAGGDTGELFF
TRBJ2-2 TRBV29-1 CSVGRRDTGELFF
TRBJ2-7 TRBV2 CASSGSWGPTYTQYF
TRBJ1-4 TRBV5-1 CASSVDAATNEKLFF
TRBJ1-5 TRBV2 CASSASMLMNQPQHF
TRBJ1-3 TRBV12-3/TRBV12-4 CASSINQRFISGNTIYF
TRBJ2-1 TRBV20-1 CSARGQGSGDNEQFF
TRBJ2-7 TRBV7-2 CASSFQHQGNYEQYF
TRBJ2-3 TRBV20-1 CSVTRADLNAQYF
TRBJ1-4 TRBV25-1 CASSDYGQGAEKLFF
TRBJ1-4 TRBV7-9 CASSPMSDNENLFF
TRBJ1-5 TRBV19 CASRRMGGSNQPQHF
TRBJ2-7 TRBV7-2 CATSTDVEGYAQYF
TRBJ2-3 TRBV20-1 CSAREGTLPYF
TRBJ1-1 TRBV5-1 CASSVGTGGYGTEAFF
TRBJ2-1 TRBV4-2 CASSPLGGLINEQFF
TRBJ2-7 TRBV7-2 CASSLVGLIYEQYF
TRBJ2-7 TRBV29-1 CSSATGTGAGEQYF
TRBJ1-1 TRBV5-1 CASSLEVNTEAFF
TRBJ2-3 TRBV7-4 CASSHSGGAATSSYF
TRBJ1-6 TRBV7-8 CASSLGRRTPGSHF
TRBJ2-2 TRBV7-2 CASSLRTGYNYEYFF
TRBJ2-7 TRBV7-9 CASSPNRYEQYF
TRBJ1-6 TRBV5-1 CASSLEAAPDSPLHF
TRBJ1-6 TRBV7-6 CASSTNTGGASYELHF
TRBJ2-7 TRBV24-1 CASSSEAGHPYEQYF
TRBJ1-2 TRBV20-1 CSARANAGVGYGYTF